This TCR beta chain emerged from a study of blood T cell repertoires in COVID-19. Across the whole study: T cells, B-cell-depleted T cells, or PBMCs provided the cDNA or gDNA that served as material.

V lost 3 bases and J lost 9, with 6 bases in between. Germline-derived CDR1 and CDR2 are MDHEN and SYDVKM. This CDR3 has 11 amino acids. Seattle's enrolled individuals joined amid active infection and were then monitored longitudinally. In the source study's methods: From reference gene primer amplification, estimates of nucleated cell counts were derived. Sequenced by immunoSEQ multiplex PCR; TCRdb stores in-frame clones only, minus some. V and J calls and clone size are as listed in that table; D and trimming were resolved from the DNA. Here the sample spans roughly 250,000 clones, about 85% being singletons.

The TCR originated in a human donor with COVID-19, enrolled during active disease. The donor label of this sample is uncertain. The sequenced material came from peripheral blood. The rearrangement uses TRBV28 and TRBJ1-5; D uncertain. The CDR3 DNA follows: TGTGCCAGCAGTTTCACTGGGCCCCAGCATTTT. This encodes CASSFTGPQHF.